The 12 T cell receptor beta chains below were found in one sample sequenced in a study of vaccination effects on CD4 cells after COVID-19. After roughly 10 days in culture, the CD4+ T cells were isolated. Two doses of BNT162b2 or mRNA-1273 vaccine were administered to participants. Antigen specificity for these receptors is unknown. The assay was immunoSEQ multiplex PCR, and TCRdb's table has in-frame clones only and misses some. Among about 73,000 clones listed, roughly 73% were seen once. This specimen was CD4+ T cells from PBMCs cultured without peptide, taken after COVID-19 vaccination. These TCRs come from a human donor who received a COVID-19 vaccine.

The CDR3 loop is CASSYSYGTGSYEQYV. The CDR3 DNA follows: TGTGCCAGCAGTTACTCGTATGGGACAGGGTCCTACGAGCAGTACGTC. The rearrangement links TRBV6-5 to TRBJ2-7, with TRBD1 matching 9 bases. V lost 0 bases to trimming and J lost 1 base; unmatched junction nucleotides: 4. This CDR3 contains 16 residues. Germline V gene data show CDR1 as MNHEY and CDR2 as SVGAGI.

The V call is TRBV28, the J call TRBJ2-5; 11 bases are shared with TRBD2. This CDR3 region has 15 residues. Germline values: CDR1 MDHEN, CDR2 SYDVKM. V was pared by 6 bases and J by 1 base, with 4 bases of the junction left unmatched. CDR3 in DNA: TGTGCCAGCAGAATAGCGGGGGGGACCCAAGAGACCCAGTACTTC. It is translated as CASRIAGGTQETQYF.

The gene calls are TRBV19 and TRBJ1-2; no firm D call. The CDR3 consists of 14 residues. The germline V gene has CDR1 LNHDA and CDR2 SQIVND (reference sequence). Trimming pared 6 bases from V and 3 bases from J, leaving 14 bases between. CDR3: CASSAPDGYYGYTF. The CDR3, as DNA: TGTGCCAGTAGCGCCCCTGACGGATACTATGGCTACACCTTC.

This chain links TRBV6-6 with TRBJ2-3; D gene ambiguous. Looked up from germline, CDR1 is MNHNY and CDR2 is SVGAGI (reference sequence). The CDR3 contains 12 residues. Trimming cost V 5 bases and J 0 bases, with 3 bases left between them. The CDR3 loop is CASSPSTDTQYF. The CDR3, as DNA: TGTGCCAGCAGTCCAAGCACAGATACGCAGTATTTT.

V gene TRBV24-1 combines with J gene TRBJ2-3; D is uncertain. CDR3 length: 16 residues. V was trimmed by 0 bases and J by 0 bases, leaving 9 bases between them. Germline V gene sequence: CDR1 KGHDR, CDR2 SFDVKD. The CDR3 region is CATSDLKETSTDTQYF. The CDR3 nucleotides are TGTGCCACCAGTGATTTGAAGGAAACTAGCACAGATACGCAGTATTTT.

This clone was seen only a few times. This chain links TRBV10-2 with TRBJ2-2, with D possibly TRBD1 on 5 matching bases. Looked up from germline, CDR1 is WSHSY and CDR2 is SAAADI. Trimming pared 4 bases from V and 4 bases from J, leaving 7 bases between. This CDR3 comprises 13 residues. The CDR3 spells CASSGQGTGELFF. DNA for the CDR3: TGCGCCAGCAGTGGGCAGGGCACCGGGGAGCTGTTTTTT.

This sequence joins TRBV6-5 and TRBJ1-5, with 8 bases aligning to TRBD1. Trimming removed 6 bases from V and 6 bases from J; junction bases left unmatched: 7. Germline lookup yields CDR1 MNHEY and CDR2 SVGAGI. The CDR3 consists of 14 residues. CDR3 amino acids: CASRLDRVSQPQHF. For the CDR3, the DNA is TGTGCCAGCAGATTGGACAGGGTGAGTCAGCCCCAGCATTTT.

V is TRBV5-6 and J is TRBJ2-3; D gene unclear. Germline-derived CDR1 and CDR2 are SGHDT and YYEEEE. V gave up 4 bases and J gave up 4 bases, with 13 bases separating them. This CDR3 is built from 14 residues. Here the CDR3 DNA reads TGTGCCAGCAGCCCCAAGTTCGGTGCAGATACGCAGTATTTT. Protein: CASSPKFGADTQYF.

The V gene is TRBV15, the J gene TRBJ2-7; 8 nucleotides align to TRBD1. Per the germline V gene, CDR1 is LNHNV and CDR2 is YYDKDF (reference sequence). The CDR3 runs 14 residues. Germline trimming cut 3 bases from V and 6 bases from J; bases unmatched to any gene: 7. CDR3 in amino acids: CATSSPKTGAEQYV. CDR3 bases: TGTGCCACCAGCAGCCCTAAGACAGGGGCCGAGCAGTACGTC.

The chain couples TRBV6-5 to TRBJ1-3; 10 nucleotides align to TRBD1. CDR1 is MNHEY and CDR2 is SVGAGI in the germline V gene. The CDR3 runs 15 residues. With V trimmed by 6 bases and J by 7 bases, 9 bases remained unmatched. The CDR3 bases are TGTGCCAGCAGCCGGAAGACAGGGGGCGATAACACCATATATTTT. This codes for CASSRKTGGDNTIYF.

The CDR3 protein is CASTKGQGFGYTF. For the CDR3, the DNA is TGCGCCAGCACCAAGGGACAGGGTTTTGGCTACACCTTC. This chain uses TRBV5-1 with TRBJ1-2; the match to TRBD1 covers 9 bases. CDR1 SGHRS and CDR2 YFSETQ come from the germline V gene. The CDR3 consists of 13 residues. The V gene end was trimmed by 6 bases and the J gene end by 7 bases; junction bases not matched to a gene: 7. Complete variable domain (other parts from reference TRBV5-1 and TRBJ1-2): KAGVTQTPRYLIKTRGQQVTLSCSPISGHRSVSWYQQTPGQGLQFLFEYFSETQRNKGNFPGRFSGRQFSNSRSEMNVSTLELGDSALYLCASTKGQGFGYTFGSGTRLTVV.

In this sample, this clone turned up once. J is TRBJ1-1 and V is TRBV6-1; tentative D call: TRBD1 (5 bases). The CDR3 is 14 residues long. Trimming removed 3 bases at V and 4 bases at J, with 12 bases between. CDR1 is MNHNS, CDR2 SASEGT, per germline. Here the CDR3 reads CASSEFWGVTEAFF. The DNA for the CDR3 is TGTGCCAGCAGTGAGTTCTGGGGGGTCACTGAAGCTTTCTTT.